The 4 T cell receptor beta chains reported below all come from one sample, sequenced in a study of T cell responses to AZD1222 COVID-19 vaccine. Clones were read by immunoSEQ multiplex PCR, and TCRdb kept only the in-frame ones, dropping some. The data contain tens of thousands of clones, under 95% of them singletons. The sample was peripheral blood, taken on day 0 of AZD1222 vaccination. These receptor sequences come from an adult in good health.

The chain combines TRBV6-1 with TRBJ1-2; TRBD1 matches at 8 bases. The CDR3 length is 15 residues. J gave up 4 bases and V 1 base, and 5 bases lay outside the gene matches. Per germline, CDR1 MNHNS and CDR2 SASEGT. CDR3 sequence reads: CASSEGITGGYGYTF. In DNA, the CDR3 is TGTGCCAGCAGTGAAGGTATCACAGGGGGCTATGGCTACACCTTC.

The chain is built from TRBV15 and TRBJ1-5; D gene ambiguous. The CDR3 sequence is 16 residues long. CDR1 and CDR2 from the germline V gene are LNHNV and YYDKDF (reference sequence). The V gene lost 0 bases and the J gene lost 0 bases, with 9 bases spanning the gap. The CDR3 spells CATSRDRSYSNQPQHF. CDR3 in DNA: TGTGCCACCAGCAGAGATCGGAGTTATAGCAATCAGCCCCAGCATTTT. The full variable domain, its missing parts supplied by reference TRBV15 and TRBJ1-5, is DAMVIQNPRYQVTQFGKPVTLSCSQTLNHNVMYWYQQKSSQAPKLLFHYYDKDFNNEADTPDNFQSRRPNTSFCFLDIRSPGLGDTAMYLCATSRDRSYSNQPQHFGDGTRLSIL.

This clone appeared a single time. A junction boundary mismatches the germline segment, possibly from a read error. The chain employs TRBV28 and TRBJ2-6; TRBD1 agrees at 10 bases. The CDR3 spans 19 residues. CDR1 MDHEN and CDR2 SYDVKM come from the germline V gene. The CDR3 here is CASSPVLGTGDSGANVLTF. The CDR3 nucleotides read TGTGCCAGCAGCCCTGTTTTAGGGACAGGGGACTCTGGGGCTAACGTCCTGACTTTC.

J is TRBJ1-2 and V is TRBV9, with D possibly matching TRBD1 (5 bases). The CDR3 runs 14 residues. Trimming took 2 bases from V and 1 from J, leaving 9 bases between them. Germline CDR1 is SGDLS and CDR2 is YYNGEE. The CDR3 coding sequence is TGTGCCAGCAGCGTCGACGGGGGTAACTATGGCTACACCTTC. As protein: CASSVDGGNYGYTF.